This TCR beta chain appears in the sequencing data of a study of cytotoxic CD8 clonotypes in ibrutinib-treated CLL (dated by TCRdb to the early 2020s). A note on the overall study: The cohort included roughly 15 treatment-naive and roughly 10 relapsed/refractory patients; about 17 were IGHV unmutated. Longitudinal samples were obtainable from about 30% of the roughly 90 participants in the trial. On average, each sample yielded roughly 260,000 productive templates and 94,082 productive rearrangements. Cryopreserved peripheral blood mononuclear cells were obtained before treatment, at response, and at either sustained remission or disease progression. Partial responses were observed in 24 patients and complete responses in 2; after a median follow-up of 68 months, remission was maintained in 14 patients and progression was observed in approximately twelve. Response samples were taken after a median of around 13 months on treatment, ranging from roughly 6 to 36 months. Broad study findings and their caveats: Clonality rose at ibrutinib response, remained stable during sustained remission, and dropped back toward baseline at progression. Baseline clonality was found to be higher than that of age-matched healthy donors and was strongly correlated with circulating CD8+ T-cell counts. Public clonotypes were rare and either shrank or stayed stable during treatment, and the rise in clonality at ibrutinib response reflected expansion of private clonotypes. Lymph node repertoires were not examined, and the timing of sampling was not matched between patients in sustained remission and those whose disease progressed.

For TCR beta library preparation, approximately 2 micrograms of genomic DNA was extracted from cryopreserved PBMCs. Longitudinal blood samples from CLL patients receiving ibrutinib monotherapy were subjected to high-throughput TCR beta sequencing. The patients took part in an open-label, single-center phase 2 trial of ibrutinib monotherapy. A MiSeq instrument was used for deep resolution sequencing, which targeted depths ranging from 1 in 1 million up to 1 in 200,000 T cells, with coverage averaging 10x for each clonotype. TCR beta libraries were generated with the immunoSEQ hsTCRB Kit. The paper's data handling went like this. The data were analyzed with ImmunoSEQ Analyzer and ImmunoSEQ Data Assistant, and V, D and J gene assignments followed IMGT definitions. Clonality was computed as one minus normalized Shannon entropy of productive rearrangement frequencies, ranging from 0 to 1. Only overrepresented clonotypes making up at least 0.05% of each patient's repertoire were included in the public clonotype analysis. More than ten age-matched healthy donor repertoires from immuneACCESS were used as controls for clonality. Imported from immuneACCESS, the table was reduced by TCRdb to in-frame sequences with V and J called. These copies leave out some clones; in studies compared against another copy, an unresolved V gene accounts for under half, and the cause of the remainder is not known. V, J and clone size are those of that table, while D and trimming were read from the DNA. This sample comprises around 310,000 clones, approximately 80% of them detected only once. The ten largest clonotypes hold 6.5% to 8% of the sample.

Based on the germline V gene, the CDR1 and CDR2 sequences are SGHAT and FQNNGV. From the cysteine up to the phenylalanine, the CDR3 has a length of 12 residues. Only the CDR3 DNA stays, 36 bases, in frame from base 1. Trimming accounts for 9 bases at V and 6 bases at J, while the number of junction bases matched to no gene is 4. As concerns this clone: What antigen it recognizes has not been identified. Per-base quality was not reported, and no clone a single base away is much larger than it.

The specimen comprised PBMCs, sampled before ibrutinib treatment. The TCR originated in a human donor with chronic lymphocytic leukemia. The receptor chain draws on TRBV11-2 and TRBJ2-1, and 8 junctional nucleotides match TRBD2. The CDR3 corresponds to CASGLAVNEQFF. The DNA sequence reads TGTGCCAGTGGACTAGCTGTCAATGAGCAGTTCTTC.